This T cell receptor beta chain came from a study of CD8 T cells in ankylosing spondylitis. TCRdb fed the 5' RACE reads into MiXCR, producing one record per CDR3 protein. The data hold about 100,000 distinct CDR3 sequences, with approximately 25% observed a single time. The clonotype was recovered from a male donor with ankylosing spondylitis. The sample consisted of synovial fluid, either unsorted or a sorted T cell fraction (not recorded which).

DNA for the CDR3: TGTGCCAGCAGTGGTACCCGGACAGGCAATGAGCAGTTCTTC. It translates to CASSGTRTGNEQFF. The chain uses TRBV2 and TRBJ2-1; 7 bases agree with TRBD1. CDR1 and CDR2 (germline): SNHLY, FYNNEI. This CDR3 has 14 residues. V dropped 4 bases and J dropped 6; count of bases not matched to a gene: 6.